Listed here is a single TCR beta chain. The antigen is undetermined. Germline V gene data show CDR1 as KGHDR and CDR2 as SFDVKD. V was clipped by 6 bases and J by 3 bases; unmatched bases: 9. The CDR3 extends over 17 amino acids. This record comes from a study of blood T cells in healthy people across ages. For the second PCR, which ran for roughly 6 to 11 cycles, a sample-barcoded 5' primer and a J-beta primer mix were used. MiXCR was run by TCRdb on the 5' RACE reads, yielding one entry per CDR3 protein. This sample has 710,000 or so distinct CDR3 sequences, with about a fifth found just once. Peripheral blood samples of 9 to 10 milliliters were drawn from each donor. General observations from the study: Relative to aged donors, long-lived donors carried more naive CD4+ cells and displayed higher diversity.

The sample was blood. The chain uses TRBV24-1 and TRBJ2-3; 12 positions match TRBD1. This clonotype was sampled from a man in his 70s in good health. The CDR3 loop is CATSYRKGQGATDTQYF. Here the CDR3 DNA reads TGTGCCACCAGTTACCGAAAGGGACAGGGGGCGACAGATACGCAGTATTTT.